One and the same sample provided the 27 T cell receptor beta chains below, sequenced in a study of T cells in women clearing cervical HPV infection. Generated by immunoSEQ multiplex PCR, the TCRdb table keeps only in-frame clones and is missing some. The ten top clones account for 1.5% to 2%, within a sample of 30,000 to 45,000 clones. The sequencing sample was made of blood buffy coat. The receptors derive from a woman between 18 and 70 years old with a cervical HPV16 infection that either progressed to CIN3+ or cleared (not recorded which).

Comments on this clone: The observed sequence ends 3 residues before the CDR3 terminus, with the missing tail filled in from the germline J gene. The chain carries TRBV19 and TRBJ1-6, with a tentative D call TRBD1 (6 bases). CDR1 is LNHDA and CDR2 is SQIVND in the germline V gene (reference sequence). This CDR3 spans 14 amino acids. Trimming pared 4 bases from V and 8 bases from J, leaving 12 bases between. The CDR3 sequence is CASSTTGLDSPLHF. The sequenced part of the CDR3 DNA is TGTGCCAGTAGTACAACAGGGCTCGATTCACCC.

Worth noting for this clone: The sequenced fragment ends 3 residues before the CDR3 boundary, so the rest is inferred from the germline J gene. V is TRBV7-8 and J is TRBJ2-7; perhaps TRBD2 as D (6 bases). This CDR3 contains 14 residues. Germline V CDR1 and CDR2: SGHVS, FQNEAQ. V lost 5 bases and J lost 2, with 13 bases in between. Incomplete CDR3 DNA: TGTGCCAGCAGCCTAATCGGGGGTACCTACGAG. Translated: CASSLIGGTYE. The full CDR3 protein reads CASSLIGGTYEQYF. The full variable domain, its missing parts supplied by reference TRBV7-8 and TRBJ2-7, is GAGVSQSPRYKVAKRGQDVALRCDPISGHVSLFWYQQALGQGPEFLTYFQNEAQLDKSGLPSDRFFAERPEGSVSTLKIQRTQQEDSAVYLCASSLIGGTYEQYFGPGTRLTVT.

This clone ranks as medium-sized (0.01 to 0.1%) in terms of frequency. The CDR3 extends 3 residues past the end of the read, so its final part is completed from the germline J gene. The rearrangement joins TRBV19 to TRBJ2-3; TRBD1 might be the D (6 bases). From germline, CDR1 is LNHDA and CDR2 SQIVND (reference sequence). This CDR3 is 14 amino acids long. The V end was cut by 4 bases, the J end by 1 base, with 9 bases between. CDR3: CASSTRQGTDTQYF. The part of the CDR3 DNA that was read is TGTGCCAGTAGTACTCGACAGGGCACAGATACG.

Notes on this clone: The CDR3 extends 3 residues past the end of the read, so its final part is completed from the germline J gene. The V call is TRBV19, the J call TRBJ1-2, with TRBD1 as a possible D gene (6 bases). Germline V CDR1 and CDR2: LNHDA, SQIVND (reference sequence). The CDR3 covers 15 residues. The part of the CDR3 DNA that was read is TGTGCCAGTAGTCTAACTAGCGGGGGGGCCGATGAC. Translation: CASSLTSGGADD. The full CDR3 reads CASSLTSGGADDYTF.

Of note for this clone: The read finishes 3 residues shy of the CDR3 end, and the germline J gene is used to complete it. The chain is built from TRBV7-2 and TRBJ1-5, with 7 bases identical to TRBD1. From germline, CDR1 is SGHTA and CDR2 FQGNSA. Losses at the gene ends were 5 bases for V and 4 bases for J; bases not matched to a gene: 2. The length of the CDR3 is 13 residues. The part of the CDR3 DNA that was read is TGTGCCAGCAGCCAGGGGGTAAATCAGCCC. Translation gives CASSQGVNQP. The complete CDR3 reads CASSQGVNQPQHF.

A note on this clone: The read finishes 3 residues shy of the CDR3 end, and the germline J gene is used to complete it. This chain links TRBV5-1 with TRBJ1-4; TRBD1 matches at 9 bases. J was trimmed by 8 bases and V by 3 bases; bases with no gene match: 5. The germline V gene has CDR1 SGHRS and CDR2 YFSETQ. The CDR3 is made up of 14 amino acids. Partial CDR3 DNA: TGCGCCAGCAGCTCCGGGACAGGGAACGAAAAA. It translates to CASSSGTGNEK. The entire CDR3 is CASSSGTGNEKLFF.

About this clone itself: The read is 3 residues too short to cover the CDR3 end, so that end is filled in from the germline J gene. The J gene is TRBJ1-1, the V gene TRBV18; D is ambiguous. This CDR3 spans 13 amino acids. Germline CDR1 reads KGHSH; CDR2 reads LQKENI. The CDR3 bases that were read are TGTGCCAGCTCACCACCGGTCGCGTATACG. It is translated as CASSPPVAYT. The full CDR3 protein is CASSPPVAYTAFF.

The CDR3 sequence is CSARPGNQPQHF. Partial CDR3 DNA: TGCAGTGCTAGGCCGGGCAATCAGCCC. The J gene is TRBJ1-5, the V gene TRBV20-1; D gene ambiguous. The read gets to within 3 residues of the CDR3 end, and the germline J gene fills in the rest. The CDR3 is 12 amino acids. V was pared by 3 bases and J by 2 bases, with 5 bases between. Germline assignment: CDR1 DFQATT and CDR2 SNEGSKA (reference sequence).

A remark on this clone: The DNA ends 3 residues before the CDR3 does, and the rest of the CDR3 is filled in from the germline J gene. V is TRBV20-1 and J is TRBJ1-2; D perhaps matches TRBD1 (5 bases). The V gene lost 3 bases and the J gene lost 4 bases, with 21 bases spanning the gap. The CDR3 extends over 16 amino acids. Germline CDR1 reads DFQATT; CDR2 reads SNEGSKA (reference sequence). CDR3 DNA, as far as it was read: TGCAGTGCTAGTCCCATCGCGTCCCAGGGAGTCTATGGC. Encoded protein: CSASPIASQGVYG. The CDR3 in full is CSASPIASQGVYGYTF.

On this clone: The DNA ends 3 residues before the CDR3 does, and the rest of the CDR3 is filled in from the germline J gene. The chain employs TRBV29-1 and TRBJ2-7; possibly TRBD2 for D (7 bases). CDR3 length: 15 amino acids. From germline, CDR1 is SQVTM and CDR2 ANQGSEA. V lost 7 bases and J 1 base, leaving 20 bases between the germline ends. Partial CDR3 DNA: TGCAGCGCCGAGATTGGTGCGGGGGCTTCCTACGAG. Protein: CSAEIGAGASYE. The CDR3 in its entirety is CSAEIGAGASYEQYF.

Worth noting for this clone: With the read ending 3 residues before the CDR3 end, the germline J gene is used to fill in that end. The rearrangement joins TRBV5-6 to TRBJ1-2; TRBD1 agrees at 7 bases. Losses at the gene ends were 4 bases for V and 4 bases for J; bases not matched to a gene: 7. The germline V gene has CDR1 SGHDT and CDR2 YYEEEE. There are 14 residues in the CDR3. The sequenced CDR3 bases are TGTGCCAGCAGCGGGCTGACAGGGTCCTATGGC. It encodes CASSGLTGSYG. The full CDR3 is CASSGLTGSYGYTF.

For this clone: The read halts 3 residues ahead of the CDR3 end, with the missing end drawn from the germline J gene. The V and J genes are TRBV11-2 and TRBJ2-7; TRBD2 agrees at 7 bases. CDR1 is SGHAT, CDR2 FQNNGV, per germline. V trimming: 5 bases; J trimming: 1 base; junction bases outside the gene matches: 8. The CDR3 runs to 15 residues. The CDR3 loop is CASSPRASGSYEQYF. Incomplete CDR3 DNA: TGTGCCAGCAGCCCCCGGGCTAGCGGTTCCTACGAG. The full variable domain, its missing parts supplied by reference TRBV11-2 and TRBJ2-7, is EAGVAQSPRYKIIEKRQSVAFWCNPISGHATLYWYQQILGQGPKLLIQFQNNGVVDDSQLPKDRFSAERLKGVDSTLKIQPAKLEDSAVYLCASSPRASGSYEQYFGPGTRLTVT.

As regards this clone: The read comes to an end 3 residues before the CDR3 does, leaving the germline J gene to fill in the end. V usage is TRBV5-4 and J usage is TRBJ2-1; TRBD1 aligns across 10 bases. V dropped 4 bases and J dropped 6; count of bases not matched to a gene: 1. The CDR3 covers 13 residues. The germline V gene encodes CDR1 SGHNT and CDR2 YYREEE (reference sequence). CDR3 sequence: CASSRTGGNEQFF. The CDR3 bases that were read are TGTGCCAGCAGCAGGACAGGGGGCAATGAG.

A word on this clone: The read ends 3 residues early relative to the CDR3; the germline J gene fills the gap. The chain joins TRBV7-3 to TRBJ2-2; tentative D call: TRBD2 (6 bases). This CDR3 is built from 17 residues. Germline assignment: CDR1 SGHTA and CDR2 FQGTGA. With 4 bases removed from V and 0 bases from J, the gap between germline ends came to 15 bases. CDR3 amino acids: CASSSGTFSSNTGELFF. The DNA read from the CDR3 is TGTGCCAGCAGCTCTGGGACTTTTTCATCGAACACCGGGGAG.

CDR3 residues: CASSLAPSGEETQYF. The CDR3 DNA, read in part, is TGTGCCAGCAGCTTAGCGCCGAGCGGGGAAGAGACG. The chain joins TRBV7-2 to TRBJ2-3; TRBD2 agrees at 7 bases. The observed sequence ends 3 residues before the CDR3 terminus, with the missing tail filled in from the germline J gene. In germline, CDR1 is SGHTA, CDR2 FQGNSA. The CDR3 consists of 15 residues.

A remark on this clone: The CDR3 end falls 3 residues outside the read, so it is completed with the germline J gene. The chain combines TRBV6-1 with TRBJ2-7; TRBD1 agrees at 10 bases. The V gene's germline CDR1 is MNHNS and CDR2 SASEGT. The CDR3 is made up of 15 amino acids. The ends lost 2 bases at V and 4 bases at J; junction bases unmatched: 5. CDR3 bases read: TGTGCCAGCAGTGAAACGGGACAGGGGATGTACGAG. Translating it yields CASSETGQGMYE. The whole CDR3 sequence reads CASSETGQGMYEQYF.

Turning to this clone: The CDR3 end falls 3 residues outside the read, so it is completed with the germline J gene. Within the sample, other DNA sequences also encode this same CDR3. The rearrangement joins TRBV19 to TRBJ2-7; 7 bases agree with TRBD1. The CDR3 is 13 residues long. Germline CDR1 is LNHDA and CDR2 is SQIVND (reference sequence). Trimming at V came to 4 bases and at J to 3 bases, leaving 3 bases not matched to a gene. The CDR3 loop is CASSTGGGYEQYF. Partial CDR3 DNA: TGTGCCAGTAGTACAGGGGGTGGCTACGAG.

With respect to this clone: The read terminates 3 residues before the CDR3 end, so the remaining end is supplied by the germline J gene. The rearrangement uses TRBV7-3 and TRBJ2-3; TRBD2 might be the D (6 bases). This CDR3 has 15 amino acids. The V gene's germline CDR1 is SGHTA and CDR2 FQGTGA. CDR3 amino acids: CASSPAGGGVETQYF. CDR3 DNA (partial): TGTGCCAGCAGCCCCGCCGGCGGCGGGGTAGAGACG.

Turning to this clone: Read coverage stops 3 residues before the CDR3 terminus; the germline J gene supplies the remainder. The chain combines TRBV20-1 with TRBJ1-4; weak D call: TRBD1 (6 bases). CDR1 and CDR2 from the germline V gene are DFQATT and SNEGSKA (reference sequence). V lost 0 bases, J lost 8 bases, and 10 bases lay in between. The CDR3 has 13 residues. CDR3 bases read: TGCAGTGCTAGAGACAGGGGCGGAGAAAAA. Residues: CSARDRGGEK. The complete CDR3 sequence is CSARDRGGEKLFF.

The covered CDR3 bases are TGTGCCAGTAGTTACACAGGGGTGACAGATACG. It is translated as CASSYTGVTDT. In full, the CDR3 reads CASSYTGVTDTAFF. This chain uses TRBV19 with TRBJ1-1, with TRBD1 identical over 7 bases. The missing CDR3 end, 3 residues past where the read stops, is filled in from the germline J gene. Germline V lookup: CDR1 LNHDA, CDR2 SQIVND (reference sequence). The CDR3 length is 14 residues.

With respect to this clone: The missing CDR3 end, 3 residues past where the read stops, is filled in from the germline J gene. The chain combines TRBV20-1 with TRBJ1-5, with a weak D call TRBD1 (6 bases). Per the germline V gene, CDR1 is DFQATT and CDR2 is SNEGSKA (reference sequence). V was pared by 0 bases and J by 7 bases, with 16 bases between. The CDR3 spans 15 residues. CDR3: CSARDELAGAQPQHF. The sequenced part of the CDR3 DNA is TGCAGTGCTAGAGATGAGTTGGCAGGGGCCCAGCCC.

As concerns this clone: The CDR3 is cut off 3 residues early in the read; its end comes from the germline J gene. J is TRBJ1-6 and V is TRBV6-1, with D possibly TRBD1 on 5 matching bases. Trimming cost V 4 bases and J 7 bases, with 11 bases left between them. CDR1 is MNHNS and CDR2 is SASEGT in the germline V gene. The CDR3 spans 14 residues. The CDR3 loop is CASSVQGVNSPLHF. The DNA read from the CDR3 is TGTGCCAGCAGTGTCCAGGGAGTCAATTCACCC.

For this clone: From the germline J gene comes the end of the CDR3, since the read stops 3 residues before it. J is TRBJ2-3 and V is TRBV18; maybe TRBD2 (7 bases). CDR1 is KGHSH, CDR2 LQKENI, per germline. The CDR3 has 14 amino acids. CDR3 residues: CASSPAGARQPQYF. CDR3 DNA (partial): TGTGCCAGCTCACCCGCGGGGGCCAGGCAGCCG. Drawing the rest from reference TRBV18 and TRBJ2-3, the complete variable domain is NAGVMQNPRHLVRRRGQEARLRCSPMKGHSHVYWYRQLPEEGLKFMVYLQKENIIDESGMPKERFSAEFPKEGPSILRIQQVVRGDSAAYFCASSPAGARQPQYFGPGTRLTVL.

Points on this clone: Read coverage stops 3 residues before the CDR3 terminus; the germline J gene supplies the remainder. Other DNA variants within this sample encode the same CDR3. This sequence joins TRBV19 and TRBJ2-7, with TRBD1 identical over 9 bases. The germline gives CDR1 LNHDA, CDR2 SQIVND (reference sequence). The length of the CDR3 is 14 residues. V lost 6 bases, J lost 0 bases, and 3 bases stayed unmatched. CDR3 region: CASRPGQGSYEQYF. The CDR3 bases that were read are TGTGCCAGTAGGCCGGGACAGGGCTCCTACGAG.

To note about this clone: The read ends 3 residues shy of where the CDR3 ends; the end is completed using the germline J gene. The chain has TRBV19 and TRBJ2-7, with D perhaps matching TRBD1 (6 bases). The ends were cut back, 7 bases at V and 2 bases at J, with 9 bases in the middle. The CDR3 runs to 12 residues. The germline CDR1 and CDR2 sequences are LNHDA and SQIVND (reference sequence). CDR3 DNA (partial): TGTGCCAGTACGGACAGCCCCTACGAG. Encoded protein: CASTDSPYE. The CDR3 in its entirety is CASTDSPYEQYF.

Comment on this clone: The read ends 3 residues early relative to the CDR3; the germline J gene fills the gap. The chain uses TRBV19 and TRBJ2-4; D perhaps matches TRBD1 (6 bases). This CDR3 region has 14 residues. Germline V gene sequence: CDR1 LNHDA, CDR2 SQIVND (reference sequence). CDR3 sequence reads: CASSIDRGNYGQYF. CDR3 bases read: TGTGCCAGTAGTATAGACAGGGGAAACTATGGT.

CDR3 bases read: TGTGCCAGTAGTAACAGGGGTTCAAACATT. Translated: CASSNRGSNI. The entire CDR3 reads CASSNRGSNIQYF. The chain carries TRBV19 and TRBJ2-4, with 7 bases fitting TRBD1. The missing CDR3 end, 3 residues past where the read stops, is filled in from the germline J gene. The CDR3 runs to 13 residues. With V trimmed by 4 bases and J by 6 bases, 3 bases remained unmatched. The V gene's germline CDR1 is LNHDA and CDR2 SQIVND (reference sequence).